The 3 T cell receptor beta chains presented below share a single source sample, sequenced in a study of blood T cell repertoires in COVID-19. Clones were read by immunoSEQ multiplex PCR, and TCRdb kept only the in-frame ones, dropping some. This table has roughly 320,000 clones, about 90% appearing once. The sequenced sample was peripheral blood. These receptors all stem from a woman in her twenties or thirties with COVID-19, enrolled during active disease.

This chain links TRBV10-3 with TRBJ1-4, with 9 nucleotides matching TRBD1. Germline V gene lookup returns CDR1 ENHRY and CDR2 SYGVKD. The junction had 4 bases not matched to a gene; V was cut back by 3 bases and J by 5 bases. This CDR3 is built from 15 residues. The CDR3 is CAISDLGTGNEKLFF. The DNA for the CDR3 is TGTGCCATCAGTGATTTAGGGACAGGGAATGAAAAACTGTTTTTT.

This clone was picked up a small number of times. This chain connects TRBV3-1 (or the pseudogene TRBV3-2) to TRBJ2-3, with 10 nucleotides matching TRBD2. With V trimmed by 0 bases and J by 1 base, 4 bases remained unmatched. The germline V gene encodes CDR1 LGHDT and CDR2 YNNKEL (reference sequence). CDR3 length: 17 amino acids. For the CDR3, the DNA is TGTGCCAGCAGCCAAGACCTCGGACTAGCGGGCACAGATACGCAGTATTTT. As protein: CASSQDLGLAGTDTQYF.

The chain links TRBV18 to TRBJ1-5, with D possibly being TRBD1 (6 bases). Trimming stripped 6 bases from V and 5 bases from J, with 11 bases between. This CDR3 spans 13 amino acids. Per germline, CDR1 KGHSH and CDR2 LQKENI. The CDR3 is CASSRDTDQPQHF. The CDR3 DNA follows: TGTGCCAGCTCCCGGGACACTGATCAGCCCCAGCATTTT.